This TCR beta chain derives from a study of T cells after yellow fever vaccination. Findings and limits, study-wide: Most clones from primary vaccination resurfaced after the booster (approximately 96% CD4, about 91% CD8).

CDR1 and CDR2 (germline): SGHTA, FQGNSA. Germline trimming cut 4 bases from V and 8 bases from J; bases unmatched to any gene: 15. The CDR3 extends over 17 amino acids. With regard to this clonotype: The antigen remains undetermined.

TCRdb reanalysed the 5' RACE reads using MiXCR and keeps one entry per CDR3 protein. The data contain roughly 500,000 distinct CDR3 sequences, roughly a fifth of them singletons. This sequence joins TRBV7-2 and TRBJ2-1; 9 nucleotides align to TRBD1. The receptor was isolated from a man aged 30-40 years who received the YFV17D yellow fever vaccine. The sample here was PBMCs, taken 15 days after the yellow fever booster vaccination. The CDR3 loop is CASSSRIGTGKGHEQFF. CDR3 DNA: TGTGCCAGCAGCTCCAGAATCGGGACAGGGAAGGGCCATGAGCAGTTCTTC.